These 10 T cell receptor beta chains came from one sample sequenced in a study of blood T cell repertoires in COVID-19. This table comes from immunoSEQ multiplex PCR, and its TCRdb copy is limited to in-frame clones, with some not included. The sample includes roughly 160,000 clones, roughly 80% of them seen just once. The specimen was peripheral blood. The receptors were sampled from a man between 65 and 79 years old with active or convalescent COVID-19.

CDR3 sequence reads: CASSLARGQDSGANVLTF. The CDR3 DNA sequence: TGCGCCAGCAGCTTGGCCCGAGGACAGGACTCTGGGGCCAACGTCCTGACTTTC. V usage is TRBV5-1 and J usage is TRBJ2-6, with 7 bases aligning to TRBD1. Germline-derived CDR1 and CDR2 are SGHRS and YFSETQ. The CDR3 length is 18 residues. The ends lost 0 bases at V and 0 bases at J; junction bases unmatched: 6. The whole variable domain, filled in from reference TRBV5-1 and TRBJ2-6, reads KAGVTQTPRYLIKTRGQQVTLSCSPISGHRSVSWYQQTPGQGLQFLFEYFSETQRNKGNFPGRFSGRQFSNSRSEMNVSTLELGDSALYLCASSLARGQDSGANVLTFGAGSRLTVL.

The rearrangement joins TRBV30 to TRBJ2-3; TRBD2 agrees at 9 bases. Losses at the gene ends were 0 bases for V and 6 bases for J; bases not matched to a gene: 13. In germline, CDR1 is GTSNPN, CDR2 SVGIG (reference sequence). The CDR3 has 17 residues. CDR3 in DNA: TGTGCCTGGAGTGTAAGGTTGGGGACTAGCATTTGGGATACGCAGTATTTT. The encoded protein is CAWSVRLGTSIWDTQYF.

The chain links TRBV11-1 to TRBJ2-1, with 7 positions matching TRBD1. The ends lost 4 bases at V and 6 bases at J; junction bases unmatched: 6. CDR1 and CDR2 (germline): SGHAT, FQDESV (reference sequence). The CDR3 extends over 14 amino acids. The CDR3 nucleotides are TGTGCCAGCAGCTCAGACAGGGCCGGCAATGAGCAGTTCTTC. It translates to CASSSDRAGNEQFF.

The table lists this clone with a count of one. The chain has TRBV2 and TRBJ2-2, with TRBD1 identical over 8 bases. Germline CDR1 SNHLY, CDR2 FYNNEI. V shed 7 bases, J shed 3 bases, and the junction held 10 bases outside the gene matches. The CDR3 is made up of 16 amino acids. The CDR3 DNA reads as TGTGCCAGCATTACGAGGGCGGGACAGGACACCGGGGAGCTGTTTTTT. Encoded protein: CASITRAGQDTGELFF.

The chain joins TRBV24-1 to TRBJ1-2; 10 bases are a match to TRBD1. CDR3 length: 15 residues. Germline V lookup: CDR1 KGHDR, CDR2 SFDVKD. V dropped 5 bases and J dropped 8; count of bases not matched to a gene: 10. As DNA, the CDR3 is TGTGCCACCAGTGCGACGCCGGACAGGGGGAACGGCTACACCTTC. Amino acid sequence: CATSATPDRGNGYTF.

The V gene is TRBV5-1, the J gene TRBJ2-7; a possible D gene is TRBD2 (7 bases). The germline V and J ends were trimmed by 4 bases and 4 bases, with 18 bases remaining between them. The CDR3 is made up of 15 amino acids. CDR1 SGHRS and CDR2 YFSETQ come from the germline V gene. CDR3 DNA: TGCGCCAGCAGCCGCGGAGGGGGGCGGGAGTACGAGCAGTACTTC. Protein sequence: CASSRGGGREYEQYF.

This sequence joins TRBV6-5 and TRBJ2-5; 9 bases align to TRBD1. V lost 7 bases and J lost 2; bases outside the gene matches: 5. This CDR3 spans 14 amino acids. Germline assignment: CDR1 MNHEY and CDR2 SVGAGI. CDR3 DNA: TGTGCCAGCATGGACAGGGGAATTCAAGAGACCCAGTACTTC. Its translation is CASMDRGIQETQYF.

The rearrangement links TRBV18 to TRBJ1-1; TRBD1 matches 7 bases. The CDR3 runs to 15 residues. Germline trimming cut 4 bases from V and 5 bases from J; bases unmatched to any gene: 10. Germline values: CDR1 KGHSH, CDR2 LQKENI. The CDR3 protein is CASSQDRSRKTEAFF. The CDR3 DNA reads TGTGCCAGCTCACAGGACAGGAGTAGGAAAACTGAAGCTTTCTTT.

This chain links TRBV19 with TRBJ2-7; maybe TRBD1 (6 bases). Germline V CDR1 and CDR2: LNHDA, SQIVND (reference sequence). The CDR3 spans 14 residues. Trimming removed 6 bases at V and 2 bases at J, with 14 bases between. CDR3 in DNA: TGTGCCAGTAGCAAACAGGGTTCTCCCTACGAGCAGTACTTC. This gives the protein CASSKQGSPYEQYF.

This clone has a single count. The chain employs TRBV4-1 and TRBJ1-4, with D perhaps matching TRBD1 (5 bases). With 0 bases removed from V and 0 bases from J, the gap between germline ends came to 11 bases. Germline V gene sequence: CDR1 MGHRA, CDR2 YSYEKL. The CDR3 is made up of 17 amino acids. CDR3 bases: TGCGCCAGCAGCCAAGATAAGGAAGGGGCAACTAATGAAAAACTGTTTTTT. Translation: CASSQDKEGATNEKLFF.